This T cell receptor beta chain was documented in a study of cytomegalovirus exposure and HLA in healthy donors. PCR amplification relied on 60 Vbeta primers (plus 13 Jbeta primers). Assay: immunoSEQ multiplex PCR; the TCRdb copy retains only in-frame clones and omits some. The data contain about 200,000 clones, about 70% of them singletons. The CDR3 loop spans 16 amino acids. Germline CDR1 is LNHNV and CDR2 is YYDKDF (reference sequence). The ends were cut back, 6 bases at V and 1 base at J, with 18 bases in the middle. Study-level findings and limits: Compared with the roughly 730-donor mean, an Asian-associated ancestry cluster reportedly had fewer N-insertions, according to a later analysis.

This clone was detected once. Antigen specificity is unknown. The gene calls are TRBV15 and TRBJ2-5, with D tentatively TRBD1 (6 bases). Sequenced sample: PBMCs. The receptor comes from a man aged 40-49 years in good health and CMV-seropositive. In DNA form, the CDR3 reads TGTGCCACCAGAGGTCAGACAGGCCTGGCCCAAGAGACCCAGTACTTC. This translates into CATRGQTGLAQETQYF.